The clone carrying this T cell receptor beta chain was counted between two and nine times. The antigen is not known. All patients were mismatch repair deficient, assessed by either PCR or immunohistochemistry. TCRs were sequenced from a few patients responding to pembrolizumab. The assay was immunoSEQ multiplex PCR, and TCRdb's table has in-frame clones only and misses some. The sample yields some 100,000 clones, approximately 83% seen once. The CDR3 runs to 12 residues. Germline lookup yields CDR1 MNHNS and CDR2 SASEGT. V lost 8 bases and J 1 base, leaving 8 bases between the germline ends. The data belong to a study of PD-1 blockade in mismatch repair-deficient tumors. Study-level background: Patients had approximately 11 mismatch repair-deficient cancer types, all previously treated and progressing.

Study-wide results and limits: Rapid post-treatment expansion, then contraction, generally preceding radiologic response, marked tumor-resident clones.

The TCR originated in an adult with mismatch repair-deficient cancer. Sequencing used peripheral blood, obtained approximately 36 weeks after starting pembrolizumab. The V and J genes are TRBV6-1 and TRBJ1-1, with TRBD1 as a possible D gene (6 bases). The CDR3 region is CASPGQNTEAFF. In nucleotides, the CDR3 is TGTGCCAGCCCGGGACAGAACACTGAAGCTTTCTTT.